This entry is about one TCR beta chain. The data originate from a study of blood T cell repertoires in COVID-19. Study information: The samples span acute and convalescent COVID-19 from the United States, Italy and Spain.

This CDR3 is 16 amino acids long. The germline V gene encodes CDR1 SGHKS and CDR2 YYEKEE (reference sequence). The V end was cut by 6 bases, the J end by 1 base, with 20 bases between. Libraries were prepared by immunoSEQ multiplex PCR; TCRdb keeps only in-frame clonotypes and omits some of them. Of about 260,000 clones in the sample, approximately 86% are singletons; the top ten hold roughly 4.9%. Sequencing was done on a sample of peripheral blood. The rearrangement links TRBV5-5 to TRBJ2-7, with a possible D match to TRBD2 (7 bases). The clonotype was recovered from an older woman with COVID-19, enrolled during active disease. Here the CDR3 reads CASTVGGPVASYEQYF. The CDR3 region has the DNA TGTGCCAGCACCGTGGGGGGGCCAGTCGCGTCCTACGAGCAGTACTTC.